What follows is one T cell receptor beta chain and its context. Which antigen it targets is not known. Nothing much larger sits one base from this clone, and base qualities are not available. The data derive from a study of blood T cell repertoires in COVID-19 (dated by TCRdb to about 2020). With respect to the entire study: The collaborator samples originated in the United States, Italy and Spain and spanned the acute and convalescent phases of COVID-19. The prospective study material was composed of cDNA or gDNA derived from T cells, B-cell-depleted T cells, or PBMCs. Subjects who had been exposed to COVID-19, were actively infected with it, or had recovered from it provided the deeply sampled blood TCRbeta repertoires that made up the dataset. A freely available public database, intended as a resource for researchers studying the immune response to SARS-CoV-2, is where the repertoires were released. The samples were drawn from the first 160 participants of the ongoing ImmuneRACE study and from 1,254 subjects provided by 6 global collaborators. Nearly every sample came with metadata listing a de-identified subject ID, COVID-19 status, age in years and sex. HLA class I and class II types, where available, came from metadata supplied by the sample provider rather than from assay-based typing. Study-wide conclusions, independent of this receptor: Clinical and demographic metadata were provided uncurated, with the amount varying by source and participant.

The collaborating institutions used their own protocols to collect whole blood in K2EDTA tubes. Collaborator samples were shipped for TCRbeta analysis as frozen whole blood, isolated PBMCs, or DNA extracted from either sample type. The immunoSEQ Assay, a bias-controlled multiplex PCR, was used to amplify TCRbeta CDR3 regions from genomic DNA. For the original study's pipeline: Nucleated cell counts per sample were estimated from amplification of reference gene primers within the assay. To quantify the absolute abundance of each unique TCRbeta CDR3 rearrangement, sequence reads were collapsed and filtered. Productive Simpson clonality was computed per sample as the square root of Simpson's diversity index over productive rearrangements. TCRdb retrieved this table from immuneACCESS and kept in-frame rearrangements only. Not all clones are present; in checked studies, unresolved V genes account for under half, and no reason is known for the remainder. The D gene and trimming were derived from the DNA, and the V and J assignments and clone size from that table. In this sample the table shows approximately 20,000 clones, 89% of which occur a single time. The ten top clones hold 25% of the sample.

The cysteine opens and the phenylalanine closes a CDR3 of 13 amino acids. The DNA shown is the 39-base CDR3, in frame from base 1. The V and J ends are trimmed by 5 bases and 5 bases, leaving 12 bases between them. For CDR1 and CDR2, the germline V gene lists SGHAT and FQNNGV. Sequencing used peripheral blood. The chain links TRBV11-2 with TRBJ2-5; the D segment cannot be called with confidence. The source is a human donor with active COVID-19. The donor label of this sample is uncertain. The CDR3 amino acid sequence is: CASSLIIPETQYF. In nucleotides, the sequence is TGTGCCAGCAGCCTAATAATCCCGGAGACCCAGTACTTC.